This T cell receptor (beta chain) was sequenced for a study of cytomegalovirus exposure and HLA in healthy donors. Study-wide findings and caveats: A few CMV-associated chains proved CMV antigen-specific in vitro. TCR beta sequences reportedly predicted most subjects' HLA-A and HLA-B alleles accurately. A previous analysis found most TCR beta V segments productive roughly 87% or roughly 30% of the time.

CDR3 length: 16 amino acids. V was trimmed by 0 bases and J by 0 bases, leaving 9 bases between them. CDR1 SGHNT and CDR2 YYREEE come from the germline V gene (reference sequence). As concerns this clone: No antigen is known for it.

Amplification used 60 Vbeta primers and 13 Jbeta primers. Produced via immunoSEQ multiplex PCR; TCRdb's table is partial and in-frame only. The data hold 150,000 to 200,000 clones, with 81% observed a single time. The source of this sequence is a man younger than 35 in good health and CMV-seronegative. The V call is TRBV5-4, the J call TRBJ2-2, with D possibly matching TRBD1 (5 bases). Material for sequencing was PBMCs. The CDR3 bases are TGTGCCAGCAGCTTGGGGGGCCACGCGAACACCGGGGAGCTGTTTTTT. Protein: CASSLGGHANTGELFF.